This T cell receptor (beta chain) was profiled in a study of blood T cell repertoires in COVID-19. Background on the study: PBMCs, B-cell-depleted T cells, or T cells provided the cDNA or gDNA that made up the material.

The repertoire was sequenced with immunoSEQ multiplex PCR; TCRdb's copy has only in-frame clones and lacks some. The table shows 150,000 or so clones, with around nine tenths occurring only once. Seattle's cohort entered during active infection and was followed longitudinally. V lost 4 bases, J lost 0 bases, and 4 bases lay in between. The CDR3 covers 13 residues. This receptor was obtained from a woman aged 65 to 85 with COVID-19, enrolled during active disease. The specimen was peripheral blood. The chain employs TRBV12-3 or TRBV12-4 and TRBJ2-4; D is unresolved. CDR3 sequence: CASSSVAKNIQYF. In DNA form, the CDR3 reads TGTGCCAGCAGTTCCGTAGCCAAAAACATTCAGTACTTC.